Presented here are 8 T cell receptor beta chains from one specimen sequenced in a study of regulatory T cells in long-lasting Graves disease. To make TCR beta libraries, researchers used iRepertoire HTBI primers and Arm-PCR of CDR3 regions. TCRdb reprocessed the multiplex PCR reads via MiXCR and lists one record per CDR3 protein. Seen here are some 460,000 distinct CDR3 sequences, around 15% observed once, and the top ten hold more than 10%. The sample's time point: newly diagnosed GD, antithyroid drugs for less than 3 months. With RNA extracted from PBMCs as input, the TCR library was made. These records were also assigned to another study, of T cells in Graves' hyperthyroidism and ophthalmopathy.

Sequenced material: peripheral blood mononuclear cells (PBMCs), taken at new diagnosis, from a patient treated with antithyroid drugs. The receptor source for this set is a man aged 35 to 55 with Graves disease.

This clonotype was recorded at least ten times. The chain carries TRBV14 and TRBJ2-5; D gene ambiguous. CDR1 is SGHDN and CDR2 is FVKESK in the germline V gene. Trimming stripped 2 bases from V and 2 bases from J, with 12 bases between. The CDR3 totals 15 residues. CDR3 loop: CASSQRWVGQETQYF. CDR3 DNA: TGTGCCAGCAGCCAACGTTGGGTAGGTCAAGAGACCCAGTACTTC. The full variable domain, with the rest looked up from reference TRBV14 and TRBJ2-5, is EAGVTQFPSHSVIEKGQTVTLRCDPISGHDNLYWYRRVMGKEIKFLLHFVKESKQDESGMPNNRFLAERTGGTYSTLKVQPAELEDSGVYFCASSQRWVGQETQYFGPGTRLLVL.

This clonotype was counted many times. V is TRBV7-9 and J is TRBJ1-4, with a weak D call TRBD1 (5 bases). Germline V gene sequence: CDR1 SEHNR, CDR2 FQNEAQ (reference sequence). The CDR3 is 14 residues long. The ends were cut back, 5 bases at V and 4 bases at J, with 11 bases in the middle. This CDR3 reads CASSEGPSNEKLFF. The DNA for the CDR3 is TGTGCCAGCAGCGAGGGACCGAGTAATGAAAAACTGTTTTTT. The full variable domain, completed using reference TRBV7-9 and TRBJ1-4, is DTGVSQNPRHKITKRGQNVTFRCDPISEHNRLYWYRQTLGQGPEFLTYFQNEAQLEKSRLLSDRFSAERPKGSFSTLEIQRTEQGDSAMYLCASSEGPSNEKLFFGSGTQLSVL.

This clonotype was recorded only once. The chain is built from TRBV24-1 and TRBJ2-2; tentative D call: TRBD2 (6 bases). The germline V gene encodes CDR1 KGHDR and CDR2 SFDVKD. The V end was cut by 3 bases, the J end by 2 bases, with 24 bases between. The CDR3 length is 20 residues. In DNA form, the CDR3 reads TGTGCCACCAGTGATGAGGGGAAGGGTAGCGGCCGTAAAAACACCGGGGAGCTGTTTTTT. Residues: CATSDEGKGSGRKNTGELFF.

This clonotype was seen ten or more times. The genes are TRBV12-3 or TRBV12-4 and TRBJ1-6; D is undetermined. The V and J ends lost 7 bases and 9 bases respectively, with 16 bases between them. This CDR3 has 14 residues. The CDR3 is CASTNTVEVSPLHF. Here the CDR3 DNA reads TGTGCCAGCACCAACACAGTGGAGGTTTCACCCCTCCACTTT.

Notes on this clonotype: It is likely a read error, because the conserved phenylalanine at the end of the CDR3 is missing. It is unclear where the CDR3 begins or ends on the DNA, so no DNA is shown, and the CDR3 is as TCRdb lists it. The V call is TRBV28, the J call TRBJ2-7; the table's D gene call, TRBD2, was not cross checked with the DNA. The germline V gene has CDR1 MDHEN and CDR2 SYDVKM. Termini included, the CDR3 measures 9 amino acids. This CDR3 is CASKPGLAG.

This clonotype was picked up many times. As DNA, the CDR3 is TGTGCCTGGAGTCCACCGGGACAGAACTATGGCTACACCTTC. Its translation is CAWSPPGQNYGYTF. The chain carries TRBV30 and TRBJ1-2; 7 bases agree with TRBD1. CDR3 length: 14 amino acids. The trim removed 2 bases at V and 2 bases at J, leaving 5 bases unmatched. Germline loops: CDR1 GTSNPN, CDR2 SVGIG (reference sequence).

The table lists this clonotype with a few counts. This chain links TRBV6-1 with TRBJ2-7, with TRBD2 matching 16 bases. The CDR3 contains 17 residues. V was pared by 7 bases and J by 0 bases, with 6 bases of the junction left unmatched. Germline V gene data show CDR1 as MNHNS and CDR2 as SASEGT. CDR3 nucleotide sequence: TGTGCCAGCACTCCAGGGACTAGCGGGAGGGCCTCCTACGAGCAGTACTTC. This gives the protein CASTPGTSGRASYEQYF.

This clonotype has a count of ten or more. The genes are TRBV7-9 and TRBJ2-1; 7 bases align to TRBD2. CDR3 size: 15 residues. Unmatched junction bases numbered 12, after V lost 7 bases and J lost 6 bases. Germline V gives CDR1 SEHNR, CDR2 FQNEAQ (reference sequence). CDR3 bases: TGTGCCAGCACCACAATAGGCGGGAGAGGCAATGAGCAGTTCTTC. It specifies CASTTIGGRGNEQFF.